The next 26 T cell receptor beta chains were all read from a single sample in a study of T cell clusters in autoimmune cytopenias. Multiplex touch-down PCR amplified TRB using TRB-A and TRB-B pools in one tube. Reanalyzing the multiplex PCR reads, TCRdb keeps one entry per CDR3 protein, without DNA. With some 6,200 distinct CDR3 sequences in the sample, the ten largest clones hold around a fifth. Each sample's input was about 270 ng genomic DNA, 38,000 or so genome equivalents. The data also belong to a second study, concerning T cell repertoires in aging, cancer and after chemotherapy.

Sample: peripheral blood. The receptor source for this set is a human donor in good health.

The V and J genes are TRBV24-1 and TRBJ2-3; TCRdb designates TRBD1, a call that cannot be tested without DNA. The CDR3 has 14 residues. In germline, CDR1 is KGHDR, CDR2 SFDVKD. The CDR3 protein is CATSDSDRGPTQYF.

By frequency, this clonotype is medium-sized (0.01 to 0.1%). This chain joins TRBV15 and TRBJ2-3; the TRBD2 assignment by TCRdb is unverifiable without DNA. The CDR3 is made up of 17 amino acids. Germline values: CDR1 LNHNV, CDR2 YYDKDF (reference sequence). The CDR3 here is CATSRDKGLAGGDTQYF.

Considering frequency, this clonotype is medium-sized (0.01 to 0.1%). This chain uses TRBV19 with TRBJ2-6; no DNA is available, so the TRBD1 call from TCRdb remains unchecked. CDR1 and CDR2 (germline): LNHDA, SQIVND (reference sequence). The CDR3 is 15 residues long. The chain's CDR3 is CASSQGAIGANVLTF.

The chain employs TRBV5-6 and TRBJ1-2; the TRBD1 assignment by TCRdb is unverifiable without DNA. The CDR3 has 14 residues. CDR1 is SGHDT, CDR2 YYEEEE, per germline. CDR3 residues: CASSLVGPTPGYTF.

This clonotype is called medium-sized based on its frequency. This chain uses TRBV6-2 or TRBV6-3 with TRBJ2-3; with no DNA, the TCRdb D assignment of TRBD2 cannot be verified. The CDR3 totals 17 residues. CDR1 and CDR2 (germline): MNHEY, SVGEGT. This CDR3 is CASSRWTSGGLTDTQYF.

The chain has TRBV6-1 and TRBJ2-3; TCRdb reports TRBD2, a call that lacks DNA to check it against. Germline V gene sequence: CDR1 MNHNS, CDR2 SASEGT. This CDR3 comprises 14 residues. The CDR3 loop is CASGLAGNTDTQYF.

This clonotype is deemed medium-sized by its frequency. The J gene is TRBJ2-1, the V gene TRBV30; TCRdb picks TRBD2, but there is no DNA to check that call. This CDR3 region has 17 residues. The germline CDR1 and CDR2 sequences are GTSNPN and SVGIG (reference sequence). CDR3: CAWSVGLAGGPYNEQFF.

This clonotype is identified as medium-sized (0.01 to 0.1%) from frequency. CDR3 protein: CASSSALKQTTGELFF. The chain uses TRBV5-4 and TRBJ2-2; TCRdb outputs TRBD1, but without DNA this stays unchecked. The germline V gene encodes CDR1 SGHNT and CDR2 YYREEE (reference sequence). This CDR3 is built from 16 residues.

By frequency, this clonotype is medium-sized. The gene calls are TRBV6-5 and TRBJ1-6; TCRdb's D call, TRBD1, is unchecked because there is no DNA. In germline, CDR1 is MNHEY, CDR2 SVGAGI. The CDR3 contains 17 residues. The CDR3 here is CASSSGQGLYGFVPLHF.

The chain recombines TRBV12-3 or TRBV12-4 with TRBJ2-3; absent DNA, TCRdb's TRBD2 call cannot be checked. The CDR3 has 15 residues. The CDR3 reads CASSLDFSSTDTQYF.

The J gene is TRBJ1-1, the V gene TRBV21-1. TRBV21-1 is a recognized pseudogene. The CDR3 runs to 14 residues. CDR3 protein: CASSNWTANTEAFF.

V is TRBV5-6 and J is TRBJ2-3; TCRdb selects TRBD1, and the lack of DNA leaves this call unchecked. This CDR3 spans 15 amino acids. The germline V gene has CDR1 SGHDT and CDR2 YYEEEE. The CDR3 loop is CASSLAAGGTDTQYF.

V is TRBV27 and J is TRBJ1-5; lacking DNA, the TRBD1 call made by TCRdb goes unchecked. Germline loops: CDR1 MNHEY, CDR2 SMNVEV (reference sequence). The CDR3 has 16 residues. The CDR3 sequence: CASSLTVGGSNQPQHF.

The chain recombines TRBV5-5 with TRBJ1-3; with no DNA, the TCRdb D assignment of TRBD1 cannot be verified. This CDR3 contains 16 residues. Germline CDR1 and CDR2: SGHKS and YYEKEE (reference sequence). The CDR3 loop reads CASSGHRVSSGNTIYF. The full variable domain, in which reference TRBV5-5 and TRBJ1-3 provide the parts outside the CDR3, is DAGVTQSPTHLIKTRGQQVTLRCSPISGHKSVSWYQQVLGQGPQFIFQYYEKEERGRGNFPDRFSARQFPNYSSELNVNALLLGDSALYLCASSGHRVSSGNTIYFGEGSWLTVV.

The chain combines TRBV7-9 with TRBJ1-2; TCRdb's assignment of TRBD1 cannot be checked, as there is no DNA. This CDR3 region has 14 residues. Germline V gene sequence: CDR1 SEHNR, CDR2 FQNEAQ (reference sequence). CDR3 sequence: CASSLAGTGDGYTF.

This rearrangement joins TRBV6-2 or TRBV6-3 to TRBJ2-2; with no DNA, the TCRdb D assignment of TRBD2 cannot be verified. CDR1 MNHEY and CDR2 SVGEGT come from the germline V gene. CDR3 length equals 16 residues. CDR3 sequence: CASSYIPGALTGELFF.

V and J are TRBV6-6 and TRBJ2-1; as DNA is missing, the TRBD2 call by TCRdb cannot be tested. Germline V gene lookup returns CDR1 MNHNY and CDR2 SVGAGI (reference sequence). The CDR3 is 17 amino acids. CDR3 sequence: CASVSLAGEPSYNEQFF.

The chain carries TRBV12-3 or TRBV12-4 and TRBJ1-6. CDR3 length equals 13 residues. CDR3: CASSDRRNSPLHF.

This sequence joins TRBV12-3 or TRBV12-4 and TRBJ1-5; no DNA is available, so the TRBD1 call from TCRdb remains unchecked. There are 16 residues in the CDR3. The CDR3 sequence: CASTSQGLGSNQPQHF.

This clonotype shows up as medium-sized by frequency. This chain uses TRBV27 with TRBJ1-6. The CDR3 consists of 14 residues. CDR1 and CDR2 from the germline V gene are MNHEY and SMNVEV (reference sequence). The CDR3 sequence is CASAYRDSNSPLHF.

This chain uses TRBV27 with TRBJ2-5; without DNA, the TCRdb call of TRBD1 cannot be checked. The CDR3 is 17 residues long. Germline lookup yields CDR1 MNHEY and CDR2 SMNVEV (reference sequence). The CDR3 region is CASSLLPHSSGQETQYF.

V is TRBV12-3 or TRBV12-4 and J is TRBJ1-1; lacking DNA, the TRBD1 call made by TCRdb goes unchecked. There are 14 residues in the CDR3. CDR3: CASRRETANTEAFF.

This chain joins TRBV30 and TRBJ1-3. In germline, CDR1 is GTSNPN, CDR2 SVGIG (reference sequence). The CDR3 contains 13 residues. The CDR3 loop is CAWRGWAGNTIYF.

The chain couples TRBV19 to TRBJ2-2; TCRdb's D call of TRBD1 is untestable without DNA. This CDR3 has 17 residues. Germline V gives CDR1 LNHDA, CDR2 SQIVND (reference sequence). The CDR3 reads CASSQPRQGVNTGELFF.

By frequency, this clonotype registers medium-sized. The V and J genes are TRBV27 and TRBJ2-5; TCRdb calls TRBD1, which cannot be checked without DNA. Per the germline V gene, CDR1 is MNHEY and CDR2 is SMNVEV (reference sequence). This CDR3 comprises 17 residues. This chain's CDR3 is CASRTKSARTPAETQYF.

The CDR3: CSVEDLLPGQGIGAQYF. The rearrangement uses TRBV29-1 and TRBJ2-5; TCRdb returns TRBD1, unconfirmable since there is no DNA. The CDR3 is 17 residues long. CDR1 and CDR2 from the germline V gene are SQVTM and ANQGSEA.